The clone carrying this T cell receptor beta chain came up a few times. Its antigen is unknown. The sample originates from a study of T cell responses to AZD1222 COVID-19 vaccine. Notes on the study in general: The donor cohort was predominantly white British with a female majority, and clonal diversity may have been underestimated. Spike-specific TCR repertoires showed rising breadth and depth after two AZD1222 doses. Nearly half of unique spike-specific TCRs reportedly avoided B.1.351 and B.1.1.7 mutated regions. Spike-wide coverage was observed for vaccine-associated CD4 TCRs, with dominant responses at 160-218 and 743-854.

TCRdb keeps only in-frame clones here, not all; method: immunoSEQ multiplex PCR. The sample gives about 200,000 clones, about 89% of which show up once; roughly 3.5% is in the top ten. Trimming pared 0 bases from V and 2 bases from J, leaving 17 bases between. This CDR3 has 17 residues. Germline values: CDR1 SGHRS, CDR2 YFSETQ. The chain combines TRBV5-1 with TRBJ2-5; no reliable D call. This sequence was found in an adult who received the AZD1222 COVID-19 vaccine. Specimen: peripheral blood, collected 28 days after the second AZD1222 dose. CDR3 amino acids: CASSLVINGGSQETQYF. The CDR3 bases are TGCGCCAGCAGCTTGGTGATTAATGGCGGCTCACAAGAGACCCAGTACTTC.